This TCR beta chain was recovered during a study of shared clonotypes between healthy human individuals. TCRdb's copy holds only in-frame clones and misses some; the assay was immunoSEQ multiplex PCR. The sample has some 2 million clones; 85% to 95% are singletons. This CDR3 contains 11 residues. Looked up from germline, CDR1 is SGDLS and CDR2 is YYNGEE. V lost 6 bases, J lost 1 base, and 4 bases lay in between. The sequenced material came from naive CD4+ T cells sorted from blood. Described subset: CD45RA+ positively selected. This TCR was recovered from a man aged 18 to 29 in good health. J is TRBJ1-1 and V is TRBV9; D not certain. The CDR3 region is CASKQNTEAFF. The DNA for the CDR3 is TGTGCCAGCAAGCAGAACACTGAAGCTTTCTTT.